This is a list of T cell receptor beta chains from one sample in a study of cytomegalovirus exposure and HLA in healthy donors. The method was immunoSEQ multiplex PCR; TCRdb's version includes in-frame clones alone and lacks a portion of them. Of 100,000 to 120,000 clones listed, around four fifths are singletons. Material: PBMCs. Receptor source: a woman aged 40 to 50 in good health and CMV-seropositive. CDR3s include the opening cysteine and the closing phenylalanine or tryptophan. The D gene is left open where the match is weak. Not all rows give a size; the values are once, few, many and, for expanded clones, a class.

TRBV10-3	TRBJ2-3	-	-	15	TGTGCCATCAGTGAGTCGAGACAGAGTGCGGATACGCAGTATTTT	CAISESRQSADTQYF
TRBV5-1	TRBJ2-7	-	-	13	TGCGCCAGCAGCTTGGAACAGGCCTACGAGCAGTACTTC	CASSLEQAYEQYF
TRBV5-1	TRBJ2-5	few	TRBD1	14	TGCGCCAGCAAGTCCGGGACAGGGGCAGAGACCCAGTACTTC	CASKSGTGAETQYF
TRBV10-3	TRBJ2-3	few	TRBD2	17	TGTGCCATCAGCGGGACTAGCGGGGGGTATGTCACAGATACGCAGTATTTT	CAISGTSGGYVTDTQYF
TRBV18	TRBJ1-4	-	TRBD1	14	TGTGCCAGCTCACGACGGACAGGGGGGGAAAAACTGTTTTTT	CASSRRTGGEKLFF
TRBV6-5	TRBJ2-3	few	-	14	TGTGCCAGCCGCTCCCCGGGGGTCGGGAATACGCAGTATTTT	CASRSPGVGNTQYF
TRBV11-2	TRBJ2-5	-	TRBD2	16	TGTGCCAGCAGCTCGCGGGGGATTCACTCTTTACAGACCCAGTACTTC	CASSSRGIHSLQTQYF
TRBV19	TRBJ2-5	-	-	14	TGTGCCAGTAGTATGCTAGGGGGTCAAGAGACCCAGTACTTC	CASSMLGGQETQYF
TRBV6-5	TRBJ1-2	once	TRBD1	14	TGTGCCAGCAGCATAGTTGACAGGGTAGCAGGCTACACCTTC	CASSIVDRVAGYTF
TRBV6-5	TRBJ1-2	few	TRBD1	13	TGTGCCAGCAGTTCCCCGGGACAGTATGGCTACACCTTC	CASSSPGQYGYTF
TRBV5-1	TRBJ2-7	-	TRBD1	17	TGCGCCAGCAGCTTGTCCTCAGGGGGCTATAGTTCGTACGAGCAGTACTTC	CASSLSSGGYSSYEQYF
TRBV28	TRBJ1-6	-	-	14	TGTGCCACCTACTCACAGGGCATTAATTCACCCCTCCACTTT	CATYSQGINSPLHF
TRBV27	TRBJ1-2	-	TRBD1	15	TGTGCCAGCAGTCCGTGGACAGGGCGGAACTATGGCTACACCTTC	CASSPWTGRNYGYTF
TRBV5-1	TRBJ2-7	few	TRBD2	16	TGCGCCAGCAGCTTGACCCAACTAGCGGGAGTGGAAGAGCAGTACTTC	CASSLTQLAGVEEQYF
TRBV2	TRBJ2-7	-	TRBD2	15	TGTGCCAGCGGGCCCTGGGGGGGGACCTCCTACGAGCAGTACTTC	CASGPWGGTSYEQYF
TRBV5-6	TRBJ1-2	-	-	13	TGTGCCAGCAGTTTAACCGCCGCAGATGGCTACACCTTC	CASSLTAADGYTF
TRBV29-1	TRBJ1-2	-	-	16	TGCAGCGTTGATGGGTCTGGGAGGGCCGCTTCTTATGGCTACACCTTC	CSVDGSGRAASYGYTF
TRBV27	TRBJ1-5	-	-	14	TGTGCCAGCAGCCCTGGGCAGGGCATTGGACCCCAGCATTTT	CASSPGQGIGPQHF
TRBV4-3	TRBJ2-1	-	TRBD2	16	TGCGCCAGCAGCCACCTGGGCGGGGGGGTATACAATGAGCAGTTCTTC	CASSHLGGGVYNEQFF
TRBV5-6	TRBJ2-1	-	TRBD2	15	TGTGCCAGCAGCCGACTAGCGAGCTCCTACAATGAGCAGTTCTTC	CASSRLASSYNEQFF
TRBV7-9	TRBJ1-1	once	-	13	TGTGCCAGCAGCGTCGGACAGAACACTGAAGCTTTCTTT	CASSVGQNTEAFF
TRBV7-9	TRBJ2-5	-	TRBD1	16	TGTGCCAGCAGCAAACGAGGGGGCGCGGGTCAAGAGACCCAGTACTTC	CASSKRGGAGQETQYF
TRBV4-1	TRBJ2-7	-	-	15	TGCGCCAGCAGCCGCGCGCCTCCGGGCTCCTACGAGCAGTACTTC	CASSRAPPGSYEQYF
TRBV16	TRBJ1-6	few	TRBD1	16	TGTGCCAGCAGCCATCCGGGACAGGGGGCGGGTTCACCCCTCCACTTT	CASSHPGQGAGSPLHF
TRBV5-1	TRBJ2-5	once	-	14	TGCGCCAGCAGCTTGGCCCAGGGTAAAGAGACCCAGTACTTC	CASSLAQGKETQYF
TRBV11-2	TRBJ2-7	-	TRBD2	14	TGTGCCAGCACCCCCCCGGTACTAGCGTTCGAGCAGTACTTC	CASTPPVLAFEQYF
TRBV6-1	TRBJ2-1	few	-	12	TGTGCCAGCTCGAGGAGCTACAATGAGCAGTTCTTC	CASSRSYNEQFF
TRBV19	TRBJ1-5	many	TRBD1	16	TGTGCCAGTAGTAACCGGGACAGACTAAGCAATCAGCCCCAGCATTTT	CASSNRDRLSNQPQHF
TRBV5-1	TRBJ2-5	once	TRBD2	16	TGCGCCAGCAGCCCCGGGGCGGGACTAGATAGCCAGACCCAGTACTTC	CASSPGAGLDSQTQYF
TRBV2	TRBJ2-2	once	-	15	TGTGCCAGCAACCCGTGGGACTCCTCCCCCGGGGAGCTGTTTTTT	CASNPWDSSPGELFF
TRBV2	TRBJ1-5	-	TRBD1	14	TGTGCCAGCAGCGGACAGGTTAGTTATCAGCCCCAGCATTTT	CASSGQVSYQPQHF
TRBV2	TRBJ2-1	-	TRBD2	16	TGTGCCAGCAGATCCCTGGGCGGGAGAAACTACAATGAGCAGTTCTTC	CASRSLGGRNYNEQFF
TRBV5-1	TRBJ2-7	-	TRBD2	15	TGCGCCAGCAGATACGGGACTAGCGGAGCCTACGAGCAGTACTTC	CASRYGTSGAYEQYF
TRBV27	TRBJ2-6	-	TRBD1	20	TGTGCCAGCAGTTTAATACCTTTGAGGACAGGAGCCTCTGGGGCCAACGTCCTGACTTTC	CASSLIPLRTGASGANVLTF
TRBV6-5	TRBJ1-1	-	-	15	TGTGCCAGCAGTTCCAGACAGGTCGGGAACACTGAAGCTTTCTTT	CASSSRQVGNTEAFF
TRBV16	TRBJ2-5	-	TRBD2	16	TGTGCCAGCAGCCAATCGGGACTAGCGTACCAAGAGACCCAGTACTTC	CASSQSGLAYQETQYF
TRBV7-6	TRBJ2-3	-	-	15	TGTGCCAGCAGCCCAGCAGGGGCAGACACAGATACGCAGTATTTT	CASSPAGADTDTQYF
TRBV5-6	TRBJ2-5	-	-	14	TGTGCCAGCAGCATAGGACAAACCCCTAAGACCCAGTACTTC	CASSIGQTPKTQYF
TRBV4-3	TRBJ2-2	-	TRBD1	17	TGCGCCAGCAGCCAGAGAAGGACAGGGGGTAACGCCGGGGAGCTGTTTTTT	CASSQRRTGGNAGELFF
TRBV7-8	TRBJ1-3	few	TRBD1	14	TGTGCCAGCAGACCGACAGGGGCTGGAAACACCATATATTTT	CASRPTGAGNTIYF
TRBV27	TRBJ2-7	-	TRBD2	18	TGTGCCAGCAGTGCCCGGGGTAGCGGGAGTGTTGTGACTTACGAGCAGTACTTC	CASSARGSGSVVTYEQYF
TRBV25-1	TRBJ1-4	-	-	15	TGTGCCAGCAGTGAATTTCAGACAACTAATGAAAAACTGTTTTTT	CASSEFQTTNEKLFF
TRBV5-1	TRBJ2-7	-	-	12	TGCGCCAGCAGCTTGTCGGGGTACGAGCAGTACTTC	CASSLSGYEQYF
TRBV6-1	TRBJ1-1	-	-	14	TGTGCCAGCAAGCGACAGGAGATGAACACTGAAGCTTTCTTT	CASKRQEMNTEAFF
TRBV19	TRBJ1-2	-	-	15	TGTGCCAGTAGTATTACAGGGAGTAGCGGGTATGGCTACACCTTC	CASSITGSSGYGYTF
TRBV20-1	TRBJ2-7	-	TRBD1	11	TGCAGTGCCCCGGACAGGAGTTCCCCATACTTC	CSAPDRSSPYF
TRBV25-1	TRBJ2-3	few	TRBD2	16	TGTGCCAGCTCGCGACTAGCGGGGGGGGAGATAGATACGCAGTATTTT	CASSRLAGGEIDTQYF
TRBV18	TRBJ2-7	-	TRBD1	15	TGTGCCAGCTCACCCGGACAGGGCGGCCCAGGCGAGCAGTACTTC	CASSPGQGGPGEQYF
TRBV2	TRBJ2-7	-	TRBD1	14	TGTGCCAGCACCGGGGACAGACTCTCCTACGAGCAGTACTTC	CASTGDRLSYEQYF
TRBV9	TRBJ1-2	-	-	13	TGTGCCAGCAGCGTAGAACCGGGATATGGCTACACCTTC	CASSVEPGYGYTF
TRBV28	TRBJ2-7	few	TRBD1	15	TGTGCCAGCAGTTTTGCGGGACAGGGGCCCTACGAGCAGTACTTC	CASSFAGQGPYEQYF
TRBV9	TRBJ2-2	-	-	10	TGTCGCTGCGGGGCCGGGGAGCTGTTTTTT	CRCGAGELFF
TRBV6-5	TRBJ1-1	few	-	14	TGTGCCAGCAGTTACGACAGCATGAACACTGAAGCTTTCTTT	CASSYDSMNTEAFF
TRBV28	TRBJ2-5	once	TRBD2	13	TGTGCCAGCAGTGGCGGGGGAAGGGAGACCCAGTACTTC	CASSGGGRETQYF
TRBV6-5	TRBJ1-6	-	TRBD1	14	TGTGCCAGCCCCTCGGGACAGCCTAATTCACCCCTCCACTTT	CASPSGQPNSPLHF
TRBV7-8	TRBJ2-7	-	-	16	TGTGCCAGCAGCGACACTTACCGGGACAAATCCTACGAGCAGTACTTC	CASSDTYRDKSYEQYF
TRBV7-7	TRBJ1-5	-	-	15	TGTGCTACCACCCCAAACGAGCCGGGCAATCAGCCCCAGCATTTT	CATTPNEPGNQPQHF